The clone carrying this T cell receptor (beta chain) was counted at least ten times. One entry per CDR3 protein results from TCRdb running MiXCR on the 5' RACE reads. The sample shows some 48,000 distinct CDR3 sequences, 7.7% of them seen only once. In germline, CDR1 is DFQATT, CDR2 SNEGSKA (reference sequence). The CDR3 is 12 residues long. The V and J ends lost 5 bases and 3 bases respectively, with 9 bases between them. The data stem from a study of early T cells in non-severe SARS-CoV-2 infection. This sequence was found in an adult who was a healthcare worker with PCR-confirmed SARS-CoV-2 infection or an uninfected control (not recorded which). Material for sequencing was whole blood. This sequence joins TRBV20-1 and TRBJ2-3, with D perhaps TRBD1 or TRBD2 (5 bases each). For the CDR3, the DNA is TGCAGTGCTCCGGGGCTGACAGATACGCAGTATTTT. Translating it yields CSAPGLTDTQYF.